The clone carrying this T cell receptor beta chain was recorded a few times. Its target is not known. Described treatment: roughly 20 received Ad26.COV2.S at low or high dose, single or two shots; several received placebo; per-sample allocation not given. Repertoires come from day 63 after the first vaccine or placebo injection. The CDR3 consists of 18 residues. Germline V gene data show CDR1 as SGHTA and CDR2 as FQGNSA. Trimming shortened V by 8 bases and J by 1 base, and 21 bases separated the two germline ends. Profiling relied on immunoSEQ multiplex PCR, and the TCRdb table lists in-frame clones only, not all of them. The table lists some 240,000 clones, around nine tenths of them singletons. The data stem from a study of Ad26.COV2.S vaccination and SARS-CoV-2 variants. Notes on the study in general: It was reported that spike-specific CD8+ and CD4+ T cell responses were substantially broad after vaccination. Vaccine recipients and placebo recipients showed similar non-spike TCR breadth. It was vaccine recipients, not placebo recipients, who had the higher spike-specific TCR breadth.

The clonotype was recovered from a person between 18 and 60 years old who received the Ad26.COV2.S COVID-19 vaccine or a placebo. Sequencing was performed on peripheral blood, taken in a trial of Ad26.COV2.S vaccine versus placebo. The V call is TRBV7-2, the J call TRBJ1-6, with D possibly TRBD1 on 6 matching bases. The CDR3 nucleotides read TGTGCCAGCTCCTCACGGGGAGGGGGGATTTCCTATAATTCACCCCTCCACTTT. The encoded protein is CASSSRGGGISYNSPLHF.